These 13 T cell receptor beta chains share one sample of origin, sequenced in a study of blood T cell repertoires in COVID-19. Using immunoSEQ multiplex PCR, the repertoire was profiled, and TCRdb retains in-frame clones only, with some absent. This table holds over 75,000 clones, roughly nine tenths found once. Material: peripheral blood. These TCRs come from a man aged 60 to 69 with acute or convalescent COVID-19.

The chain employs TRBV11-2 and TRBJ2-7; D is possibly TRBD2 (6 bases). V lost 4 bases to trimming and J lost 0 bases, with 13 bases between them. Germline loops: CDR1 SGHAT, CDR2 FQNNGV. CDR3 length: 15 amino acids. The CDR3: CASSSKEGSSYEQYF. The CDR3 DNA sequence: TGTGCCAGCAGCTCAAAGGAGGGCAGCTCCTACGAGCAGTACTTC.

This chain's CDR3 is CASARESSPLHF. The CDR3 nucleotides are TGTGCCAGCGCGAGGGAGAGTTCACCCCTCCACTTT. This chain links TRBV6-5 with TRBJ1-6; the D is unclear. The CDR3 runs to 12 residues. Germline CDR1 reads MNHEY; CDR2 reads SVGAGI. Between the trimmed V and J ends, which lost 8 bases and 9 bases, there was a span of 11 bases.

The J gene is TRBJ1-5, the V gene TRBV20-1; no clear D gene. CDR3 length equals 15 residues. The germline V gene encodes CDR1 DFQATT and CDR2 SNEGSKA (reference sequence). V was pared by 3 bases and J by 1 base, with 13 bases between. The CDR3 sequence: CSASHPPRSNQPQHF. The CDR3 DNA follows: TGCAGTGCTAGTCATCCCCCCAGGAGCAATCAGCCCCAGCATTTT.

CDR3: CASSYSSRDTEAFF. The CDR3 bases are TGTGCCAGCAGTTACTCCAGTCGGGACACTGAAGCTTTCTTT. This chain joins TRBV6-2 or TRBV6-3 and TRBJ1-1; D remains unclear. This CDR3 contains 14 residues. Trimming took 0 bases from V and 3 from J, leaving 8 bases between them. Germline CDR1 is MNHEY and CDR2 is SVGEGT.

The chain couples TRBV19 to TRBJ1-5, with unresolved D. This CDR3 contains 12 residues. The V gene's germline CDR1 is LNHDA and CDR2 SQIVND (reference sequence). Deletions cut 8 bases from V and 3 bases from J, with 8 bases between. The CDR3, as DNA: TGTGCCAGTGAGGGCAACAATCAGCCCCAGCATTTT. Translation: CASEGNNQPQHF.

This chain joins TRBV11-2 and TRBJ1-1; no clear D gene. V gave up 3 bases and J gave up 0 bases, with 5 bases separating them. This CDR3 region has 13 residues. Germline CDR1 SGHAT, CDR2 FQNNGV. CDR3 in amino acids: CASSFEVNTEAFF. The CDR3 DNA reads as TGTGCCAGCAGCTTCGAGGTGAACACTGAAGCTTTCTTT.

This clone was seen just once. The chain's CDR3 is CASSPAAENTEAFF. DNA of the CDR3: TGCGCCAGCAGCCCGGCGGCTGAGAACACTGAAGCTTTCTTT. This rearrangement joins TRBV5-1 to TRBJ1-1; D not resolved. Trimming took off 4 bases at V and 1 base at J, with 11 bases between the two ends. The germline gives CDR1 SGHRS, CDR2 YFSETQ. The CDR3 is 14 residues long.

V and J are TRBV6-2 or TRBV6-3 and TRBJ2-1, with 9 bases that match TRBD1. The germline CDR1 and CDR2 sequences are MNHEY and SVGEGT. J was trimmed by 8 bases and V by 4 bases; bases with no gene match: 12. The CDR3 is 16 residues long. Here the CDR3 DNA reads TGTGCCAGCAGTTGGACAGGGGAAACCCCCGGGGATGAGCAGTTCTTC. This codes for CASSWTGETPGDEQFF.

V and J are TRBV11-2 and TRBJ2-6; TRBD1 matches at 9 bases. The CDR3 has 19 residues. The V gene end was trimmed by 6 bases and the J gene end by 1 base; junction bases not matched to a gene: 13. CDR1 and CDR2 (germline): SGHAT, FQNNGV. CDR3 loop: CASRKTGGGGLSGANVLTF. In nucleotides, the CDR3 is TGTGCCAGCAGGAAGACAGGGGGTGGCGGACTATCTGGGGCCAACGTCCTGACTTTC.

V is TRBV7-2 and J is TRBJ2-5, with D perhaps TRBD2 (5 bases). From germline, CDR1 is SGHTA and CDR2 FQGNSA. V lost 2 bases and J 6 bases, leaving 13 bases between the germline ends. CDR3 size: 14 residues. CDR3 amino acids: CASSLSLAGKTQYF. CDR3 bases: TGTGCCAGCAGCTTAAGCCTAGCCGGGAAGACCCAGTACTTC.

The chain combines TRBV7-2 with TRBJ2-7, with TRBD1 identical over 10 bases. The CDR3 spans 15 residues. Trimming cost V 5 bases and J 7 bases; bases outside gene matches: 11. Germline CDR1 and CDR2: SGHTA and FQGNSA. The CDR3 DNA reads as TGTGCCAGCAGCGTATCCGGGACAGGGGTGGTTGAGCAGTACTTC. This translates into CASSVSGTGVVEQYF.

V and J are TRBV6-2 or TRBV6-3 and TRBJ2-7; 9 bases align to TRBD2. V trimming: 2 bases; J trimming: 3 bases; junction bases outside the gene matches: 2. This CDR3 contains 14 residues. Germline CDR1 is MNHEY and CDR2 is SVGEGT. CDR3 sequence (DNA): TGTGCCAGCAGTTACCTTAGCGGGAGCTACGAGCAGTACTTC. As protein: CASSYLSGSYEQYF.

Only one count was recorded for this clone. The rearrangement joins TRBV9 to TRBJ2-5; TRBD2 might be the D (5 bases). V dropped 0 bases and J dropped 5 bases, with 11 bases sitting between them. Germline V lookup: CDR1 SGDLS, CDR2 YYNGEE. This CDR3 is built from 14 residues. CDR3 nucleotide sequence: TGTGCCAGCAGCGTAGCCGGGGAGATGGAGACCCAGTACTTC. Encoded protein: CASSVAGEMETQYF. The full variable domain, in which reference TRBV9 and TRBJ2-5 provide the parts outside the CDR3, is DSGVTQTPKHLITATGQRVTLRCSPRSGDLSVYWYQQSLDQGLQFLIQYYNGEERAKGNILERFSAQQFPDLHSELNLSSLELGDSALYFCASSVAGEMETQYFGPGTRLLVL.